This T cell receptor beta chain was identified in a study of T cell repertoires in cytomegalovirus infection. Study in general: Alongside well-studied HLA-B-restricted CMV epitopes, recently identified HLA-C-restricted CMV epitopes were also used. From public TCR beta signatures came an indication of both CMV infection and matching HLA type. Study-level results: In two of eight donors, the top clonotype was HLA-C-restricted CMV-specific. Adding up the frequency of public TCR beta families identified people who carried CMV plus the relevant HLA.

TCRdb ran MiXCR on the reads and lists one entry per CDR3 protein. Here the sample spans about 110,000 distinct CDR3 sequences, approximately 45% being singletons. This clonotype was counted between two and nine times. The antigen is not known. The sample consisted of CD8+ T cells from cultured PBMCs, taken from culture after CMV antigen stimulation. The receptor was isolated from a human donor in good health (CMV status not recorded). Some clones in this sample may be carry-over from other donors' samples.

The CDR3 sequence: CASSLDAGELFF. The CDR3 DNA reads as TGCGCCAGCAGCTTGGATGCCGGGGAGCTGTTTTTT. This chain uses TRBV5-1 with TRBJ2-2, with D unresolved. V was trimmed by 0 bases and J by 6 bases, leaving 3 bases between them. The CDR3 is made up of 12 amino acids. CDR1 is SGHRS, CDR2 YFSETQ, per germline.